This T cell receptor beta chain is from a study of T cell responses to AZD1222 COVID-19 vaccine. Data came from immunoSEQ multiplex PCR; TCRdb stores just in-frame clones and leaves some out. The sample includes some 130,000 clones, roughly 82% seen only once; the top ten take roughly 3.9%. CDR1 and CDR2 (germline): MDHEN, SYDVKM. V was shortened by 1 base and J by 6 bases, with 13 bases between the two germline ends. CDR3 length: 16 amino acids. Study-wide results and caveats: Nearly half of spike-specific TCRs reportedly go after variant regions that carry no mutations.

In the case of this clone: Its antigen is undetermined.

This clonotype originated in an adult in good health. The sample was peripheral blood, taken on day 0 of AZD1222 vaccination. The chain recombines TRBV28 with TRBJ1-6, with a weak D call TRBD1 (5 bases). The CDR3: CASSLSGPGGNSPLHF. CDR3 coding DNA: TGTGCCAGCAGTTTATCCGGCCCCGGGGGTAATTCACCCCTCCACTTT.